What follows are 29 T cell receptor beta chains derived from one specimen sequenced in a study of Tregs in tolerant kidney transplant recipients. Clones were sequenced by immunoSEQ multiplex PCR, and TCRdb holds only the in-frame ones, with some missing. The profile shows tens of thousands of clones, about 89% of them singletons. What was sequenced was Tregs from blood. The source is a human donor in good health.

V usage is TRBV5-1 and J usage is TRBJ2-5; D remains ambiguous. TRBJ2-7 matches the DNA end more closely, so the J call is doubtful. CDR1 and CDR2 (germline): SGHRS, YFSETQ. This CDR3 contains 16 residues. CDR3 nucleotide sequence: TGCGCCAGCAGCTTGGATGCTAGGGCCCTCTCCTACGAGCAGTACTTC. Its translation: CASSLDARALSYEQYF.

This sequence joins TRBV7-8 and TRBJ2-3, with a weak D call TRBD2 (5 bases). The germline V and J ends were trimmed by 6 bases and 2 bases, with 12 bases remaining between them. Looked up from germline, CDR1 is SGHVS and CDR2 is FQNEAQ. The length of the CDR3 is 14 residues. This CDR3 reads CASRMAGATDTQYF. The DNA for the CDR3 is TGTGCCAGCAGGATGGCGGGCGCCACAGATACGCAGTATTTT.

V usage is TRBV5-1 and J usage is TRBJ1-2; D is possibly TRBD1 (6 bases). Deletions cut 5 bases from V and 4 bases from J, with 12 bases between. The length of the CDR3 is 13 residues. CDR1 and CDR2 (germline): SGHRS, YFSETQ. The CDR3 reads CASRSDRRYGYTF. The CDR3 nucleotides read TGCGCCAGCAGAAGTGACAGGCGCTATGGCTACACCTTC.

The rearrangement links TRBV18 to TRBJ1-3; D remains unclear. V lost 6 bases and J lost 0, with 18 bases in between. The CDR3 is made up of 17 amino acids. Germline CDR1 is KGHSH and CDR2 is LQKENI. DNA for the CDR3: TGTGCCAGCTCGCCCCAGGCCCAGTCTAGCTCTGGAAACACCATATATTTT. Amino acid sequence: CASSPQAQSSSGNTIYF.

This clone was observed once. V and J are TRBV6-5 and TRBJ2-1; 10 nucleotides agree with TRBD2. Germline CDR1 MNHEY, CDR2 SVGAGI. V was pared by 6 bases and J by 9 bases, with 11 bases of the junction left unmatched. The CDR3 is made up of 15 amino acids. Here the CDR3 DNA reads TGTGCCAGCAGCCCGGTAGCGGGAGGCAGGGGTGAGCAGTTCTTC. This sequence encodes CASSPVAGGRGEQFF.

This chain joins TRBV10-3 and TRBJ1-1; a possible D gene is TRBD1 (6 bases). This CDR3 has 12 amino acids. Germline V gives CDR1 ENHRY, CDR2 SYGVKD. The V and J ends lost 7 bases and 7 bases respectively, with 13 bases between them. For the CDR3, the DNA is TGTGCCATCACCAACAGGGCTGGTGAAGCTTTCTTT. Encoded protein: CAITNRAGEAFF.

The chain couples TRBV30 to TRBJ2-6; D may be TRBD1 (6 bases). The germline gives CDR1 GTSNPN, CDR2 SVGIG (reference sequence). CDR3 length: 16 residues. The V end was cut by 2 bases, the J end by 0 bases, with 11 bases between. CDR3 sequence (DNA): TGTGCCTGGAGTACAGGGTCCAGCTCTGGGGCCAACGTCCTGACTTTC. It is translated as CAWSTGSSSGANVLTF.

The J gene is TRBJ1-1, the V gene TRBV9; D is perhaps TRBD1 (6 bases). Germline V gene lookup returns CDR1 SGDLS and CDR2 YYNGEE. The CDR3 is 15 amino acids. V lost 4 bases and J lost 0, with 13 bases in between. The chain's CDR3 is CASSPRGRMNTEAFF. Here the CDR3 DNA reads TGTGCCAGCAGCCCCCGGGGGCGCATGAACACTGAAGCTTTCTTT.

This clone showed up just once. CDR3 region: CASSIGRDWEDTQYF. CDR3 DNA sequence: TGTGCCAGTAGTATAGGGCGGGACTGGGAAGATACGCAGTATTTT. The rearrangement uses TRBV19 and TRBJ2-3, with a possible D match to TRBD2 (6 bases). Germline CDR1 LNHDA, CDR2 SQIVND (reference sequence). The CDR3 loop spans 15 amino acids. Trimming pared 1 base from V and 5 bases from J, leaving 13 bases between. Using reference TRBV19 and TRBJ2-3 for the parts outside the CDR3, the full variable domain is DGGITQSPKYLFRKEGQNVTLSCEQNLNHDAMYWYRQDPGQGLRLIYYSQIVNDFQKGDIAEGYSVSREKKESFPLTVTSAQKNPTAFYLCASSIGRDWEDTQYFGPGTRLTVL.

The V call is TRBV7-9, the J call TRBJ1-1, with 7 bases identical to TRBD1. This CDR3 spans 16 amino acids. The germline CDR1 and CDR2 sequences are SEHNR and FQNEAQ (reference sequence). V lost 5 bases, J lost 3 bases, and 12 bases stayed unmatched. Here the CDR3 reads CASSRGQPDTYTEAFF. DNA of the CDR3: TGTGCCAGCAGCAGGGGACAGCCAGATACGTACACTGAAGCTTTCTTT.

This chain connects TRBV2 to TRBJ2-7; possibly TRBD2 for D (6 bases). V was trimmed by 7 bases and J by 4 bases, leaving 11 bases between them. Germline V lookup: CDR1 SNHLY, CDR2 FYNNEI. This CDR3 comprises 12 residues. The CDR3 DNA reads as TGTGCCAGCATACGGGAGAGATACGAGCAGTACTTC. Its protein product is CASIRERYEQYF.

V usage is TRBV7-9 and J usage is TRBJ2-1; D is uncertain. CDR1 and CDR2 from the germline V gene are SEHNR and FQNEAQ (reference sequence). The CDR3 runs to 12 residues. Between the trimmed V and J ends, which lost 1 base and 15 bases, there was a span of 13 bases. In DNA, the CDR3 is TGTGCCAGCAGCTTAGGGAGACTCCGCGGGTTCTTC. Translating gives CASSLGRLRGFF.

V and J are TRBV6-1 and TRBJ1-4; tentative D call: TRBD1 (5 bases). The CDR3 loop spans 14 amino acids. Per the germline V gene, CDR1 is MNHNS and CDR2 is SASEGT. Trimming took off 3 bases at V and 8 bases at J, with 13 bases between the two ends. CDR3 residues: CASSDAGLREKLFF. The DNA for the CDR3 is TGTGCCAGCAGTGACGCAGGGCTACGGGAAAAACTGTTTTTT.

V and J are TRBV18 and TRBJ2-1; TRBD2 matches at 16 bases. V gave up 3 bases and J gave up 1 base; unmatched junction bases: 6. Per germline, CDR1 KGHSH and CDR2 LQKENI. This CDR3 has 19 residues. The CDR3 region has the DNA TGTGCCAGCTCACCGGGACTAGCGGGAGGGCCTCATTCCTACAATGAGCAGTTCTTC. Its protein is CASSPGLAGGPHSYNEQFF.

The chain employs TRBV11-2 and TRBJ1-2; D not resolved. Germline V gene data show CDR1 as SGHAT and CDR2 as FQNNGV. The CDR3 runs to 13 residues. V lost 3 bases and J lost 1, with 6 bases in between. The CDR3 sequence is CASSFRDNYGYTF. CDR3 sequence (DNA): TGTGCCAGCAGCTTTAGGGATAACTATGGCTACACCTTC.

The CDR3 coding sequence is TGTGCCAGCAGCGTAGTTAACGTGAACACTGAAGCTTTCTTT. Translating gives CASSVVNVNTEAFF. The gene calls are TRBV9 and TRBJ1-1; D ambiguous. CDR3 length: 14 residues. From germline, CDR1 is SGDLS and CDR2 YYNGEE. V was trimmed by 0 bases and J by 0 bases, leaving 6 bases between them. The whole variable domain, filled in from reference TRBV9 and TRBJ1-1, reads DSGVTQTPKHLITATGQRVTLRCSPRSGDLSVYWYQQSLDQGLQFLIQYYNGEERAKGNILERFSAQQFPDLHSELNLSSLELGDSALYFCASSVVNVNTEAFFGQGTRLTVV.

The DNA for the CDR3 is TGTGCCATCAGTCCGGACGGTTCCTATGGCTACACCTTC. This translates into CAISPDGSYGYTF. The chain has TRBV10-3 and TRBJ1-2; D uncertain. V was shortened by 5 bases and J by 4 bases, with 11 bases between the two germline ends. The germline V gene encodes CDR1 ENHRY and CDR2 SYGVKD. The CDR3 spans 13 residues.

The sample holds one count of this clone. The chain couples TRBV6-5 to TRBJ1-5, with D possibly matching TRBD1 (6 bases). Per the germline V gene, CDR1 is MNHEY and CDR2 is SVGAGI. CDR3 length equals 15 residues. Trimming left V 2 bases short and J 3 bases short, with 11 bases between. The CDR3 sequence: CASSYPDRPNQPQHF. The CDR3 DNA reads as TGTGCCAGCAGTTACCCGGACAGACCCAATCAGCCCCAGCATTTT.

CDR3 sequence: CASSLTRAWDYEQYF. For the CDR3, the DNA is TGTGCCAGCAGCCTAACTCGGGCCTGGGACTACGAGCAGTACTTC. The chain couples TRBV7-9 to TRBJ2-5; D unclear. The J call is uncertain, as TRBJ2-7 better fits the DNA end. This CDR3 is built from 15 residues. Germline V gene lookup returns CDR1 SEHNR and CDR2 FQNEAQ (reference sequence).

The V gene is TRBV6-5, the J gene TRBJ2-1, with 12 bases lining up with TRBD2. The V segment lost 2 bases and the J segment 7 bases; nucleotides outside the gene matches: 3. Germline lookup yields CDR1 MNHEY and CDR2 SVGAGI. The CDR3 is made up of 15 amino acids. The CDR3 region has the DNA TGTGCCAGCAGTTACCCACTAGCGGGAGGAAATGAGCAGTTCTTC. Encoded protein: CASSYPLAGGNEQFF.

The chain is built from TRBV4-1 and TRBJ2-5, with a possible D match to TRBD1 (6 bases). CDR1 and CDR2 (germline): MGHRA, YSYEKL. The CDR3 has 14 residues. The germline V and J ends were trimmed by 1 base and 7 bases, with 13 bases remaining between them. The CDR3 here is CASSQGTGLGTQYF. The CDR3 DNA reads TGCGCCAGCAGCCAAGGAACAGGGTTGGGGACCCAGTACTTC.

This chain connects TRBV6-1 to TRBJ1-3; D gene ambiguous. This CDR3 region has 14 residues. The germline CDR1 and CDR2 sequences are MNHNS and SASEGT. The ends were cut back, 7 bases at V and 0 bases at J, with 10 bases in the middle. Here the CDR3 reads CASKSSYSGNTIYF. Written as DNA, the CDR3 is TGTGCCAGCAAGTCCTCTTACTCTGGAAACACCATATATTTT.

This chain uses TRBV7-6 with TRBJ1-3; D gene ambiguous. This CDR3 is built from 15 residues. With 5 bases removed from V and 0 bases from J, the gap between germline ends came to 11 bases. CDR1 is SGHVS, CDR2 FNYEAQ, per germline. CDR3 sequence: CASSNAGFSGNTIYF. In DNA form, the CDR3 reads TGTGCCAGCAGCAACGCGGGGTTCTCTGGAAACACCATATATTTT.

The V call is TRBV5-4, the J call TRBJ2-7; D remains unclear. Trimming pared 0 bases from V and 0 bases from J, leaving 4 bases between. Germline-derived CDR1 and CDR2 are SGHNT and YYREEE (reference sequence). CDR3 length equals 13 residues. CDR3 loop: CASSLGASYEQYF. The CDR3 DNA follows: TGTGCCAGCAGCTTGGGGGCCTCCTACGAGCAGTACTTC.

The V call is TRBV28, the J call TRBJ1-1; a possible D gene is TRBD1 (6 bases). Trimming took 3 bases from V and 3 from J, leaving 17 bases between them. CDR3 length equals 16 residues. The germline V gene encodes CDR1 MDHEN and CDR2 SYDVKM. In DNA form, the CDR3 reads TGTGCCAGCAGTTTTCGGTTAGGTAGACAGGACACTGAAGCTTTCTTT. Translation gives CASSFRLGRQDTEAFF. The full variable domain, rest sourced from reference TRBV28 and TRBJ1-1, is DVKVTQSSRYLVKRTGEKVFLECVQDMDHENMFWYRQDPGLGLRLIYFSYDVKMKEKGDIPEGYSVSREKKERFSLILESASTNQTSMYLCASSFRLGRQDTEAFFGQGTRLTVV.

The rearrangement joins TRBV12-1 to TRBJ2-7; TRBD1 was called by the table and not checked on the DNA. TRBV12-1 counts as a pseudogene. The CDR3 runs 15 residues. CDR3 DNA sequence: TGTGCCAGCAGCCTACCCCGGGACAGGCGGTACGGGCAGTACTTC. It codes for CASSLPRDRRYGQYF.

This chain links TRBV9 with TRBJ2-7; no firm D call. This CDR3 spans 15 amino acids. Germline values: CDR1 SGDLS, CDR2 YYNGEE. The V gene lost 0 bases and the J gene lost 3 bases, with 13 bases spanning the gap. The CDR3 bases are TGTGCCAGCAGCGTAGGGGCTCGTGTCAACTACGAGCAGTACTTC. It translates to CASSVGARVNYEQYF.

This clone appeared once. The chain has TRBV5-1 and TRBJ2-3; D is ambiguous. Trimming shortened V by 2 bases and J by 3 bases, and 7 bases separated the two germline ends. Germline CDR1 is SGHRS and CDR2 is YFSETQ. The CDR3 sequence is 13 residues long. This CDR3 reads CASSFWDTDTQYF. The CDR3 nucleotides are TGCGCCAGCAGCTTCTGGGATACAGATACGCAGTATTTT.

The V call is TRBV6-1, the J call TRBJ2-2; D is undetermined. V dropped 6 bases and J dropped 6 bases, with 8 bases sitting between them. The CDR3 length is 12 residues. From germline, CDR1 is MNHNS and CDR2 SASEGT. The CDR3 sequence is CASREPAGELFF. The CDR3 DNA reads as TGTGCCAGCAGGGAACCCGCCGGGGAGCTGTTTTTT.